This record looks at one T cell receptor beta chain sequence and its context. The antigen is undetermined. The sample originates from a study of cytomegalovirus exposure and HLA in healthy donors. General study results and limits: Later analysis identified a missense DCLRE1C variant that was linked to TCR beta V- and J-gene trimming. Common viral pathogens were later found to be apparently linked to several of the most significant clusters. Because they were indistinguishable, some V segments, including TRBV6-2 and TRBV6-3, were excluded. The study labeled 170 or so TCR beta chains cytomegalovirus-associated.

Primers for the PCR totalled 60 Vbeta and 13 Jbeta. Generated by immunoSEQ multiplex PCR, the TCRdb table keeps only in-frame clones and is missing some. The listing contains around 40,000 clones. V gave up 0 bases and J gave up 9 bases, with 9 bases separating them. In germline, CDR1 is SGHVS, CDR2 FQNEAQ. There are 13 residues in the CDR3. The sequence was collected from a young man in good health and CMV-seronegative. The rearrangement uses TRBV7-8 and TRBJ1-5; D remains unclear. The specimen was PBMCs. This chain's CDR3 is CASSLAASPPQHF. The DNA for the CDR3 is TGTGCCAGCAGCTTAGCAGCGAGCCCGCCCCAGCATTTT.